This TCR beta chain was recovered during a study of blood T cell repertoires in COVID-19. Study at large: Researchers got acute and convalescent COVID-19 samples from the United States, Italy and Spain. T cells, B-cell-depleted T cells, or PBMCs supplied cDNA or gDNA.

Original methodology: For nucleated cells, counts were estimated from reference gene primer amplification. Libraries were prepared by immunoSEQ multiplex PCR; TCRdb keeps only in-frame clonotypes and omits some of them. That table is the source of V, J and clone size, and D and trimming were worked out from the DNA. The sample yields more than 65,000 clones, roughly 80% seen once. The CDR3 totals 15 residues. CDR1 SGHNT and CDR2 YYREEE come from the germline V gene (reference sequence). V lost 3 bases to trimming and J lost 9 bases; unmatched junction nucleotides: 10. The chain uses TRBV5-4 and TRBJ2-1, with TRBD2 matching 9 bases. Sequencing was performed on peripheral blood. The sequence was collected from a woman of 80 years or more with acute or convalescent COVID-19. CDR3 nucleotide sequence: TGTGCCAGCAGCTGGGGTAGGGGTAGCGGGAGTGAGCAGTTCTTC. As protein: CASSWGRGSGSEQFF.